The sequence of this TCR beta chain was determined in a study of technical replicates of blood from several donors. Germline CDR1 SGHVS, CDR2 FQNEAQ. CDR3 length: 16 residues. The V and J ends lost 5 bases and 4 bases respectively, with 21 bases between them. The assay was immunoSEQ multiplex PCR, and TCRdb's table has in-frame clones only and misses some. The data contain about 61,000 clones, about 96% of them singletons. This clone came up once. This receptor was obtained from a human donor in good health. V and J are TRBV7-8 and TRBJ2-7; a possible D gene is TRBD1 (7 bases). The material sequenced was T cells isolated from PBMCs. In DNA, the CDR3 is TGTGCCAGCAGCATTCGACAGGGAGGTGTAATTTACGAGCAGTACTTC. Its translation is CASSIRQGGVIYEQYF.